This T cell receptor (beta chain) emerged from a study of cytomegalovirus exposure and HLA in healthy donors (dated by TCRdb to about 2017). Regarding the research as a whole: An earlier analysis of fewer than 750 of the donors reported 276 Gb of sequence data and 117 million unique TCR beta sequences obtained from about 200 million T cells. Typing coverage differed by locus: A, B, C, DRB1 and DQB1 were typed in roughly 620-630 donors, DQA1 in about 510, DPA1 in around 600, and DPB1 in around 440. Genome-wide SNP genotypes for about three fifths of the roughly 670 donors were used in a later genetic analysis, which treated that subset as a discovery cohort. In addition to the first cohort of hundreds of subjects, a separate validation cohort of about 120 different subjects was used. The study aimed to test whether signatures of past pathogen exposure could be identified by cataloging public T cell receptors. Among roughly 370 genotyped donors of the cohort, an average of approximately 230,000 unique TCR beta nucleotide sequences were sequenced per donor, around 20% of them non-productive. All discovery cohort repertoires had been generated on a single sequencing platform. Four to six DR-DQ haplotypes were handled as single units for association and clustering, since linkage in the cohort was strong. Of the 350 to 450 genotyped donors, over 65% fell in the genetic ancestry cluster associated with self-reported Caucasian donors. Approximately 310 gigabases of sequencing data and approximately 93 million unique TCR sequences were included in an early release covering roughly 600 HLA-typed donors. The study used immunosequencing to profile the T cell repertoires of 600 to 850 subjects and linked those repertoires to cytomegalovirus serostatus. To decide whether each TCR beta V gene segment behaved as functional or pseudogenic, an earlier analysis of nearly 600 of the donors relied on high-throughput TCR beta sequencing. HLA typing included class I and class II loci at four-digit resolution. Rather than drawing on any new phenotypic data, the later analysis identified candidate immune exposures from TCR beta sequences and the way those sequences occurred across donors. Donor age, sex, ethnicity and CMV serostatus were compiled alongside the repertoire data. To predict cytomegalovirus infection status, the study brought together high-throughput TCR immunosequencing, statistical association of individual TCRs with disease status, and machine learning. In a later analysis, previously published TCR beta repertoires from about 670 donors were re-analyzed and high-resolution HLA genotyping was added so that TCR occurrence patterns could be studied.

The cohort consisted of 600 to 700 healthy bone marrow donors. Cohort members were all nominally healthy when sampled, although unrecorded immune exposures were likely present. The donor was CMV seronegative and was included in the group of a few hundred seronegative cohort members. Each donor provided a peripheral blood sample, and peripheral blood mononuclear cells were used for TCR beta sequencing. Genomic DNA was extracted from the blood cell samples with the Qiagen DNeasy Blood Extraction Kit. Summary of the overall study and its limitations: In a later analysis, some 17,000 TCR beta sequences were associated with specific HLA alleles at a false discovery rate of 0.05. In vitro tests confirmed that a few of the cytomegalovirus-associated TCR beta chains recognize cytomegalovirus antigens. The sequencing pipeline was judged likely to have produced a cluster of highly shared sequence variants as a technical artifact. Roughly uniform sequencing depth across donors was assumed in presence/absence analyses, although this assumption may not hold. In a later analysis, TCR association rates were found to vary across HLA loci, with the most associated TCRs seen for DRB1 alleles and the fewest for HLA-C alleles. In both the original and validation cohorts, the classifier was reported to diagnose cytomegalovirus status with high specificity and sensitivity. This cohort had only TCR beta chains sequenced, and the lack of alpha or paired-chain data limited which features could be detected. Over 15 rarely observed V segments, including chromosome 9 orphons, were excluded from the earlier analysis of a few hundred of the donors because counts were too low. A further reported finding was that TCR beta sequences accurately predicted the HLA-A and HLA-B alleles for most subjects in the first cohort. For the cohort, immune exposure information was limited to CMV serostatus. V-gene and J-gene trimming of TCR beta chains was associated with a missense DCLRE1C variant in a later genetic analysis, and the association was replicated in an independent cohort. A later analysis found that most CMV-associated TCR beta chains appeared HLA-restricted, with HLA associations seemingly driven largely by CMV exposure. In a later analysis, several top co-occurrence clusters were reported to appear linked to parvovirus B19, influenza, CMV and Epstein-Barr virus. Because some donors lacked HLA typing at each locus, the association tests relied only on the typed subset. Most TCR sequences were observed very rarely across donors, whereas some public TCRs were present in many individuals. The 87-base-pair reads could not distinguish some IMGT-functional V segments, including TRBV6-2 and TRBV6-3, so those segments were excluded. Broadly in line with IMGT annotations, most TCR beta V segments showed up in productive rearrangements about 87% or about 30% of the time in an earlier analysis of several hundred of the donors. Linkage disequilibrium might explain the correlated functional status among segregating V segments, but an unknown experimental factor could not be excluded. Compared with the roughly 700-donor mean, donors in an Asian-associated ancestry cluster had fewer N-insertions in productive TCRs, according to a later genetic analysis. The study gave a list of under 200 TCR beta chains associated with cytomegalovirus. The authors suggested that the approach could potentially be generalized to other disease states and immunological phenotypes. Compared with equally common non-associated chains, HLA-associated TCR beta chains in a later analysis were more clonally expanded and had lower generation probabilities. When HLA alleles, especially DR and DQ, strongly co-occurred, TCR associations were difficult to assign to individual alleles.

Library method: the immunoSEQ multiplex PCR assay. A mixture of 60 forward primers for TCR Vbeta segments and 13 reverse primers for TCR Jbeta segments was used in the multiplex PCR. The CDR3 region of rearranged TCR beta genes was amplified from genomic DNA with a multiplex PCR assay. The Illumina HiSeq System was used to sequence the amplified TCR beta libraries as 87-base-pair reads. From the authors' description of their analysis: In a later analysis, some 80 million unique TCR beta chains were counted across the 500 to 850 repertoires, and roughly 11 million of these chains were shared by at least two donors. To remove PCR and sequencing errors, raw reads were error-corrected and collapsed into unique sequences using a nearest-neighbor algorithm that merged closely related sequences. V, D and J gene segments were assigned by aligning CDR3 sequences to IMGT reference sequences. For a sequence to be retained, a match of at least six nucleotides to both a V gene segment and a J gene segment was required. Rearrangements were called productive when the CDR3 lacked stop codons and stayed in frame with V and J; all others were non-productive. CDR3 was defined according to IMGT convention as the region running from the second conserved V-encoded cysteine to the conserved J-encoded phenylalanine. Sequences without an unambiguous match to a single V gene segment were excluded from the earlier analysis of almost 600 of the donors. In an earlier analysis of roughly 600 of the donors, a V segment was called functional when productive rearrangements were above 56.7%, and segregating when the standard deviation between donors exceeded 5%. A statistical classification framework was built for diagnosing cytomegalovirus status from the catalog of TCR beta chain sequences. V and J gene assignment, in a later analysis, came from comparing TCR nucleotide sequences with IMGT/GENE-DB human TR gene sequences. The TCRdist pipeline was used in a later analysis to assign CDR3 sequences and most-parsimonious VDJ recombination scenarios. In a later analysis, each TCR beta chain was defined by its CDR3 amino acid sequence together with its V-gene family, and reads without a unique V-gene family were excluded. A later analysis removed roughly 590 highly shared, low-generation-probability nucleotide sequences to deal with suspected cross-contamination and a sequencing artifact. In a later analysis, a clonal expansion index for each public chain was calculated from normalized within-repertoire ranks of inferred template counts. In a later analysis, generation probabilities were computed with a VDJ recombination model fitted to out-of-frame rearrangements, and the resulting probabilities were checked against IGoR. Hypergeometric tests were used in a later analysis to score TCR-TCR, TCR-HLA and TCR-CMV co-occurrence, with a repertoire-size bias correction applied to the TCR pairs. False discovery rates were estimated in a later analysis by permuting HLA or CMV assignments 20 times. A later analysis grouped co-occurring TCRs with DBSCAN, adding TCRdist sequence similarity when clustering within HLA-allele-positive subsets. For co-occurrence clustering, repertoires with fewer than 30,000 or more than 120,000 public chains were excluded, along with 5 or 6 repertoires with anomalous nucleotide sharing. TCRdb obtained this table from immuneACCESS and retained in-frame rearrangements with V and J assigned. These tables miss some clones; where compared with another copy, unresolved V genes account for less than half of the shortfall, and the remainder is unexplained. The D gene and trimming were derived from the DNA, and the V and J assignments and clone size from that table. The sample table holds 60,000 to 70,000 clones. The ten biggest clones cover less than 20% of the sample.

In the case of this clone: No antigen is known for it.

CDR1 and CDR2, looked up from the germline V gene, are SGHRS and YFSETQ. The CDR3 numbers 18 residues from cysteine through phenylalanine. Only the CDR3 DNA is retained, 54 bases long and in frame from the first base. For this chain, trimming is 0 bases at the V end and 5 bases at the J end, and the number of junction bases without a gene match is 13. The sequence is built from TRBV5-1 and TRBJ2-1; 8 bases in between match TRBD2. The origin of this receptor is a boy between 10 and 17 years old in good health and CMV-seronegative. The sample was PBMCs. The CDR3 amino acid sequence is: CASSLGRSASGYDNEQFF. In nucleotide form, the sequence is TGCGCCAGCAGCTTGGGACGATCGGCTAGCGGGTACGACAATGAGCAGTTCTTC.